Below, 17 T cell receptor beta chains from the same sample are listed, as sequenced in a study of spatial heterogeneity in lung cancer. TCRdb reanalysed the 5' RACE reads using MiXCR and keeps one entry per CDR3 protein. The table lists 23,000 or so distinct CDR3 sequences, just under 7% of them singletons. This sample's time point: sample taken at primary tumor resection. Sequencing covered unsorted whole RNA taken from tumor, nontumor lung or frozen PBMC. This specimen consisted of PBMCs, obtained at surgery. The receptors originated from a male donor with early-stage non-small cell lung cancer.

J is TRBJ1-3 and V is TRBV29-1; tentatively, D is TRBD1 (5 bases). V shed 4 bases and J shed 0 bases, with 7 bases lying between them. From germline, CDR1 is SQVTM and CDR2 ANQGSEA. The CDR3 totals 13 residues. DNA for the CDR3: TGCAGCGTTGGGGGGGGCTCTGGAAACACCATATATTTT. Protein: CSVGGGSGNTIYF.

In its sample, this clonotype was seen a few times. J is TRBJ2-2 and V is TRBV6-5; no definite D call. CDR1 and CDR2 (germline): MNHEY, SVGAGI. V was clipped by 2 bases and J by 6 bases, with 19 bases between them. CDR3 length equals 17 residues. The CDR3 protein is CASSYLSSGPQAGELFF. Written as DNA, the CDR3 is TGTGCCAGCAGTTACCTATCCTCCGGGCCCCAGGCCGGGGAGCTGTTTTTT.

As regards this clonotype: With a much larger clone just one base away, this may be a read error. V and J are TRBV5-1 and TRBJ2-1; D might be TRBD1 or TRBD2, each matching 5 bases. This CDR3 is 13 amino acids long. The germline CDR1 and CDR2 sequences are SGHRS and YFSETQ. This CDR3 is CASFGTPYNEQSF. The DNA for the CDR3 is TGCGCCAGCTTCGGGACGCCGTACAATGAGCAGTCCTTC.

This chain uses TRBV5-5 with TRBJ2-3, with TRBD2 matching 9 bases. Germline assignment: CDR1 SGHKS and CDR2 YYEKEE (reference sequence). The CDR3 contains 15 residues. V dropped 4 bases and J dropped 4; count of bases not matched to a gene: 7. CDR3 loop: CASSTWTSDSDTQYF. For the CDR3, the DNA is TGTGCCAGCAGCACCTGGACTAGCGACTCAGATACGCAGTATTTT.

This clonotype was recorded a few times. In nucleotides, the CDR3 is TGCAGTGCAGGCAGGACAGGGGAGCAGTACTTC. This encodes CSAGRTGEQYF. The chain employs TRBV20-1 and TRBJ2-7; 8 bases are a match to TRBD1. The length of the CDR3 is 11 residues. Losses at the gene ends were 6 bases for V and 7 bases for J; bases not matched to a gene: 5. Germline V CDR1 and CDR2: DFQATT, SNEGSKA (reference sequence).

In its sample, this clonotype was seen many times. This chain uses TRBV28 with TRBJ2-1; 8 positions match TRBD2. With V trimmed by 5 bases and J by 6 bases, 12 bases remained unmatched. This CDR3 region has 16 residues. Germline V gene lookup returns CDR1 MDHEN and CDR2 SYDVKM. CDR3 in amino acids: CASSPRGGWGGNEQFF. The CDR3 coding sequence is TGTGCCAGCAGTCCCCGGGGGGGCTGGGGGGGCAATGAGCAGTTCTTC.

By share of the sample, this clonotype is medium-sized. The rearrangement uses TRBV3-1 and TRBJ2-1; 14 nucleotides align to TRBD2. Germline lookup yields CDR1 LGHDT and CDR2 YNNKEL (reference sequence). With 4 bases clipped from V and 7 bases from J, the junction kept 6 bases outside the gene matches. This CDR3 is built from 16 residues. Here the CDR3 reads CASSPNRLAGGNEQFF. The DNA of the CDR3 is TGTGCCAGCAGCCCGAACCGACTAGCGGGGGGGAATGAGCAGTTCTTC.

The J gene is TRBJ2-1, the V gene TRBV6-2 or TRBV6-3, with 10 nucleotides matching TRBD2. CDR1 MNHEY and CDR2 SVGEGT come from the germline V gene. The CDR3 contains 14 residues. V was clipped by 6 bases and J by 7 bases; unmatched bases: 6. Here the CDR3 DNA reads TGTGCCAGCAGGATTAGCGGGAGGAGTAATGAGCAGTTCTTC. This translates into CASRISGRSNEQFF.

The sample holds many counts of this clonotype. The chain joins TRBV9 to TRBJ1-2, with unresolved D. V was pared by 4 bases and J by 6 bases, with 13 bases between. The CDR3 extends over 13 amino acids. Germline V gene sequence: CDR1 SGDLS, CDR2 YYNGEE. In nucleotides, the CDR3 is TGTGCCAGCAGCCCGATGTTGAGGGATGGCTACACCTTC. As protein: CASSPMLRDGYTF.

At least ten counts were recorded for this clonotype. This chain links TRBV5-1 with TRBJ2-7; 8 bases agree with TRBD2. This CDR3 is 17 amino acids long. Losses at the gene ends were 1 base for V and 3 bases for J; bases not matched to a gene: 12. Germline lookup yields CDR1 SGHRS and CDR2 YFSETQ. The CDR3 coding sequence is TGCGCCAGCAGCTTGAACCCTAGCGGGTCTGCGCGCTACGAGCAGTACTTC. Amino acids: CASSLNPSGSARYEQYF.

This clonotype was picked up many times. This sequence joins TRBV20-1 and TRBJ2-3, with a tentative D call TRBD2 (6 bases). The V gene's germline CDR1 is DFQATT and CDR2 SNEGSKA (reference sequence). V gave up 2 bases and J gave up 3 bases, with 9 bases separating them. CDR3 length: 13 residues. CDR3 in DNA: TGCAGTGCTAGACGGGACTCAACAGATACGCAGTATTTT. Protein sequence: CSARRDSTDTQYF.

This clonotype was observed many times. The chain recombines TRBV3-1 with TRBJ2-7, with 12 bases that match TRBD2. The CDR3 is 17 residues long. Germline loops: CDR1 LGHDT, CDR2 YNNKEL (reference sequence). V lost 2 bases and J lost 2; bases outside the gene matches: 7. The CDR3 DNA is TGTGCCAGCAGCCAACCTGGACTAGCGGGGCGACCCTACGAGCAGTACTTC. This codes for CASSQPGLAGRPYEQYF.

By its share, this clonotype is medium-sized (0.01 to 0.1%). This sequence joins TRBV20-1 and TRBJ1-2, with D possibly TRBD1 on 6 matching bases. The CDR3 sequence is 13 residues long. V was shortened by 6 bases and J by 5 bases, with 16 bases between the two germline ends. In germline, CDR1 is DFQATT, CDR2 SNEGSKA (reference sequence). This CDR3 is CSARTRDTYGYTF. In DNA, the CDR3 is TGCAGTGCACGGACACGGGACACTTATGGCTACACCTTC.

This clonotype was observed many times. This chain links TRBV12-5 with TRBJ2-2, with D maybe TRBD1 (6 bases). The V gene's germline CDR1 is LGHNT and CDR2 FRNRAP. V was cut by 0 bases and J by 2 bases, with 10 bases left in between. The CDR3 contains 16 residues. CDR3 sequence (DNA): TGTGCTAGTGGTTTGGTATCGACAGGCAACACCGGGGAGCTGTTTTTT. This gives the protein CASGLVSTGNTGELFF.

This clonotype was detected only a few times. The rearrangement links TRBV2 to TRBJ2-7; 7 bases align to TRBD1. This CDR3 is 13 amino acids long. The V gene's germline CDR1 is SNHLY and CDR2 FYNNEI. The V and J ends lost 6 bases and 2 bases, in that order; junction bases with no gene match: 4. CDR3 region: CASRDRLPYEQYV. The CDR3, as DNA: TGTGCCAGCAGGGACAGGCTCCCCTACGAGCAGTACGTC.

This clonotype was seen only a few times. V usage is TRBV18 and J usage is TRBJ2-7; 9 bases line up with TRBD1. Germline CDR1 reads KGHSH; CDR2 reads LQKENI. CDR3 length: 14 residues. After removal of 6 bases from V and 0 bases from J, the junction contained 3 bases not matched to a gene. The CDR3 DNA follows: TGTGCCAGCTCTGACAGGGGGGGCTCCTACGAGCAGTACGTC. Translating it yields CASSDRGGSYEQYV.

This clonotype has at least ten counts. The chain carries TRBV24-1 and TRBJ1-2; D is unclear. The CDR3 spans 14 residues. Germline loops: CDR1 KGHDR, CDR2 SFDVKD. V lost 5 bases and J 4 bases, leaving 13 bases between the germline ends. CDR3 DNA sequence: TGTGCCACCAGTGGCTCGGACGTTGTCTATGGCTACACCTTC. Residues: CATSGSDVVYGYTF.